These 32 T cell receptor beta chains originate from one sample sequenced in a study of response to subunit inactivated influenza vaccine (dated by TCRdb to between 2018 and 2020). The library was generated by RT-PCR. Sequencer: Illumina HiSeq 2500. The public reads were reanalyzed by TCRdb: fastp trimming at Q25, MiXCR alignment, in-frame beta chains only. One record per CDR3 amino acid sequence lists the most common genes and DNA. Present in this sample are under 800,000 distinct CDR3 sequences, roughly 13% of which were seen just once. 5.5% to 8% of the sample is held by the ten biggest clonotypes. Sequenced material: PBMCs from blood, taken 14 to 15 days before vaccination. The origin of the receptors is a man aged 50-60 years who received an inactivated influenza vaccine. Donor details come from another sample of the same person, matched by shared clones.

This clonotype was picked up a small number of times. The V and J genes are TRBV25-1 and TRBJ2-2; D call uncertain. CDR3 size: 14 residues. V lost 6 bases and J lost 0, with 8 bases in between. From germline, CDR1 is MGHDK and CDR2 SYGVNS. This chain's CDR3 is CASSIYSNTGELFF. In DNA, the CDR3 is TGTGCCAGCAGCATATACTCGAACACCGGGGAGCTGTTTTTT. Full variable domain (missing parts from reference TRBV25-1 and TRBJ2-2): EADIYQTPRYLVIGTGKKITLECSQTMGHDKMYWYQQDPGMELHLIHYSYGVNSTEKGDLSSESTVSRIRTEHFPLTLESARPSHTSQYLCASSIYSNTGELFFGEGSRLTVL.

This clonotype was observed at least ten times. The chain recombines TRBV5-6 with TRBJ2-1, with D possibly matching TRBD2 (6 bases). This CDR3 contains 15 residues. Germline values: CDR1 SGHDT, CDR2 YYEEEE. V gave up 2 bases and J gave up 4 bases, with 13 bases separating them. The CDR3 DNA is TGTGCCAGCAGCTTCTGGGGGGAGGATTACAATGAGCAGTTCTTC. The encoded protein is CASSFWGEDYNEQFF.

The rearrangement uses TRBV5-1 and TRBJ2-7; possibly TRBD1 for D (6 bases). The CDR3 has 12 residues. Germline CDR1 and CDR2: SGHRS and YFSETQ. Trimming took 4 bases from V and 6 from J, leaving 11 bases between them. CDR3 nucleotide sequence: TGCGCCAGCAGCCACGAGGGGGTCGAGCAGTACTTC. This sequence encodes CASSHEGVEQYF.

This chain joins TRBV28 and TRBJ2-3; TRBD2 is a possible D gene (6 bases). With 5 bases removed from V and 1 base from J, the gap between germline ends came to 13 bases. The CDR3 contains 15 residues. Germline V gene sequence: CDR1 MDHEN, CDR2 SYDVKM. The CDR3 reads CASSAPAGGTDTQYF. For the CDR3, the DNA is TGTGCCAGCAGTGCCCCAGCGGGCGGCACAGATACGCAGTATTTT.

V and J are TRBV28 and TRBJ2-3, with a possible D match to TRBD1 (6 bases). CDR3 length equals 16 residues. V lost 5 bases, J lost 2 bases, and 17 bases lay in between. Germline CDR1 MDHEN, CDR2 SYDVKM. The CDR3 DNA reads as TGTGCCAGCAGTCCGACAGGCAGCGGCTACACAGATACGCAGTATTTT. It encodes CASSPTGSGYTDTQYF.

The chain uses TRBV7-7 and TRBJ2-1; D is uncertain. Germline V lookup: CDR1 SSHAT, CDR2 FNYEAQ (reference sequence). The CDR3 covers 15 residues. Trimming removed 0 bases from V and 4 bases from J, with 10 bases in between. In nucleotides, the CDR3 is TGTGCCAGCAGCTTAGCGCGAAGCGATTACAATGAGCAGTTCTTC. It codes for CASSLARSDYNEQFF.

The V call is TRBV3-1, the J call TRBJ2-6; no clear D gene. Germline V gives CDR1 LGHDT, CDR2 YNNKEL (reference sequence). This CDR3 has 13 amino acids. Between the trimmed V and J ends, which lost 4 bases and 5 bases, there was a span of 6 bases. The CDR3, as DNA: TGTGCCAGCAGCCCCCTCAGGGCCAACGTCCTGACTTTC. Protein: CASSPLRANVLTF.

This clonotype has just a few counts. The genes are TRBV6-5 and TRBJ2-7; D not resolved. This CDR3 region has 11 residues. The V end was cut by 6 bases, the J end by 6 bases, with 9 bases between. Germline lookup yields CDR1 MNHEY and CDR2 SVGAGI. In DNA, the CDR3 is TGTGCCAGCAGGACGGGCCCCGAGCAGTACTTC. It encodes CASRTGPEQYF.

This clonotype occurred a few times. This rearrangement joins TRBV12-3 or TRBV12-4 to TRBJ1-5; maybe TRBD1 (6 bases). This CDR3 region has 13 residues. Trimming pared 3 bases from V and 6 bases from J, leaving 9 bases between. The CDR3 sequence is CASSFRGPQPQHF. The CDR3 nucleotides read TGTGCCAGCAGTTTCCGGGGGCCTCAGCCCCAGCATTTT.

This clonotype turned up a few times. V gene TRBV18 combines with J gene TRBJ2-1, with D perhaps matching TRBD1 or TRBD2 (6 bases each). Germline V CDR1 and CDR2: KGHSH, LQKENI. V gave up 9 bases and J gave up 5 bases, with 20 bases separating them. CDR3 length: 15 amino acids. This CDR3 reads CASLTGGFNNNEQFF. The CDR3 bases are TGTGCCAGTCTAACCGGGGGCTTTAACAACAATGAGCAGTTCTTC.

The rearrangement joins TRBV6-2 or TRBV6-3 to TRBJ1-1; tentative D call: TRBD1 (6 bases). This CDR3 has 14 amino acids. With 5 bases removed from V and 1 base from J, the gap between germline ends came to 11 bases. Germline V CDR1 and CDR2: MNHEY, SVGEGT. The CDR3 spells CASSKQTGNTEAFF. In DNA, the CDR3 is TGTGCCAGCAGTAAACAGACAGGGAACACTGAAGCTTTCTTT.

This clonotype was counted between two and nine times. The chain carries TRBV28 and TRBJ1-1; D is unresolved. V lost 5 bases and J 3 bases, leaving 10 bases between the germline ends. Germline CDR1 is MDHEN and CDR2 is SYDVKM. The CDR3 is made up of 13 amino acids. CDR3 sequence: CASSLTADTEAFF. For the CDR3, the DNA is TGTGCCAGCAGTCTAACAGCAGACACTGAAGCTTTCTTT.

This clonotype was seen a few times. The chain employs TRBV3-1 and TRBJ2-3; D remains unclear. The ends were cut back, 0 bases at V and 2 bases at J, with 12 bases in the middle. Germline V CDR1 and CDR2: LGHDT, YNNKEL (reference sequence). The CDR3 is 16 amino acids. CDR3 region: CASSQDLLPPTDTQYF. The DNA of the CDR3 is TGTGCCAGCAGCCAAGATCTACTACCCCCCACAGATACGCAGTATTTT.

This clonotype showed up just a few times. The V and J genes are TRBV20-1 and TRBJ2-5, with TRBD2 identical over 13 bases. Per germline, CDR1 DFQATT and CDR2 SNEGSKA (reference sequence). V lost 2 bases to trimming and J lost 1 base; unmatched junction nucleotides: 4. The CDR3 sequence is 16 residues long. The CDR3 DNA sequence: TGCAGTGCTAGAACTAGCGGGAGGGATATCCAAGAGACCCAGTACTTC. It codes for CSARTSGRDIQETQYF.

The table lists this clonotype with many counts. This sequence joins TRBV5-6 and TRBJ2-1; D is possibly TRBD2 (6 bases). The CDR3 totals 16 residues. CDR1 and CDR2 from the germline V gene are SGHDT and YYEEEE. V lost 0 bases to trimming and J lost 3 bases, with 13 bases between them. CDR3: CASSLVGGEVYNEQFF. As DNA, the CDR3 is TGTGCCAGCAGCTTGGTCGGAGGGGAGGTCTACAATGAGCAGTTCTTC.

The genes are TRBV6-1 and TRBJ2-6; 8 bases are shared with TRBD1. Germline V CDR1 and CDR2: MNHNS, SASEGT. V trimming: 6 bases; J trimming: 4 bases; junction bases outside the gene matches: 5. The CDR3 consists of 15 residues. Written as DNA, the CDR3 is TGTGCCAGCAGACGACAGGGGCCCGGGGCCAACGTCCTGACTTTC. This codes for CASRRQGPGANVLTF.

The chain links TRBV10-3 to TRBJ2-2, with unresolved D. The CDR3 covers 14 residues. Looked up from germline, CDR1 is ENHRY and CDR2 is SYGVKD. The V end lost 5 bases, the J end lost 5 bases, and 12 bases lay between the germline ends. The CDR3 DNA reads TGTGCCATCAGTTTAGGTTACGCTACCGGGGAGCTGTTTTTT. It yields the protein CAISLGYATGELFF.

This clonotype was seen only a few times. This rearrangement joins TRBV20-1 to TRBJ2-7; 8 bases match TRBD1. Germline V gives CDR1 DFQATT, CDR2 SNEGSKA (reference sequence). The CDR3 has 15 amino acids. Trimming at V came to 5 bases and at J to 5 bases, leaving 14 bases not matched to a gene. The CDR3 sequence is CSAPDRGGTGDEQYF. CDR3 coding DNA: TGCAGTGCTCCCGACAGGGGCGGGACGGGCGACGAGCAGTACTTC.

V gene TRBV6-1 combines with J gene TRBJ1-1; TRBD1 matches 9 bases. V shed 6 bases, J shed 1 base, and the junction held 12 bases outside the gene matches. CDR1 is MNHNS, CDR2 SASEGT, per germline. There are 17 residues in the CDR3. The CDR3 reads CASRIKGTGRENTEAFF. CDR3 nucleotide sequence: TGTGCCAGCAGAATAAAAGGGACAGGGAGGGAGAACACTGAAGCTTTCTTT.

V and J are TRBV4-1 and TRBJ2-7; 9 bases are shared with TRBD1. CDR1 is MGHRA and CDR2 is YSYEKL in the germline V gene. This CDR3 region has 14 residues. The J segment lost 3 bases and the V segment lost 2 bases, leaving 2 bases of the junction unmatched. CDR3 region: CASSQQTGGYEQYF. CDR3 nucleotides: TGCGCCAGCAGCCAACAGACAGGGGGCTACGAGCAGTACTTC.

Only a few counts were recorded for this clonotype. The genes are TRBV11-2 and TRBJ2-1; 7 bases match TRBD1. Germline V CDR1 and CDR2: SGHAT, FQNNGV. This CDR3 has 18 residues. V was pared by 0 bases and J by 9 bases, with 17 bases of the junction left unmatched. The CDR3 nucleotides read TGTGCCAGCAGCTTAGATAGGTACAGGGGATCCTCCAGGGGTGAGCAGTTCTTC. Protein sequence: CASSLDRYRGSSRGEQFF.

This clonotype was recorded a few times. The chain links TRBV11-1 to TRBJ2-1, with 8 bases matching TRBD2. CDR1 is SGHAT, CDR2 FQDESV, per germline (reference sequence). The V and J ends lost 0 bases and 7 bases, in that order; junction bases with no gene match: 20. This CDR3 is 20 amino acids long. This CDR3 is CASSLAPSFDSGRQENEQFF. DNA for the CDR3: TGTGCCAGCAGCTTAGCCCCATCGTTTGACAGCGGGAGACAAGAAAATGAGCAGTTCTTC. The whole variable domain, remainder taken from reference TRBV11-1 and TRBJ2-1, is EAEVAQSPRYKITEKSQAVAFWCDPISGHATLYWYRQILGQGPELLVQFQDESVVDDSQLPKDRFSAERLKGVDSTLKIQPAELGDSAMYLCASSLAPSFDSGRQENEQFFGPGTRLTVL.

Only a few counts were recorded for this clonotype. The J gene is TRBJ1-2, the V gene TRBV7-9; D is unresolved. The CDR3 runs 15 residues. Germline V gene lookup returns CDR1 SEHNR and CDR2 FQNEAQ (reference sequence). V was trimmed by 1 base and J by 3 bases, leaving 12 bases between them. In DNA form, the CDR3 reads TGTGCCAGCAGCTTAGTGGTTGGCAGCGACTATGGCTACACCTTC. Translation gives CASSLVVGSDYGYTF.

The rearrangement uses TRBV10-3 and TRBJ2-7; unclear D gene. The CDR3 spans 15 residues. Germline CDR1 ENHRY, CDR2 SYGVKD. With 3 bases removed from V and 1 base from J, the gap between germline ends came to 13 bases. CDR3 bases: TGTGCCATCAGTGAAGGTTTGCTGGGGTCCTACGAGCAGTACTTC. Its translation: CAISEGLLGSYEQYF.

The V and J genes are TRBV7-2 and TRBJ2-5; 12 bases map to TRBD2. J gave up 2 bases and V 1 base, and 2 bases lay outside the gene matches. The germline V gene has CDR1 SGHTA and CDR2 FQGNSA. CDR3 length: 16 amino acids. The CDR3 nucleotides are TGTGCCAGCAGCTTAGGACTAGCGGGAGAGCAAGAGACCCAGTACTTC. Residues: CASSLGLAGEQETQYF.

In its sample, this clonotype was seen a few times. The genes are TRBV7-9 and TRBJ1-4; 9 bases are shared with TRBD1. Trimming cost V 2 bases and J 6 bases; bases outside gene matches: 10. The CDR3 covers 17 residues. Germline assignment: CDR1 SEHNR and CDR2 FQNEAQ (reference sequence). The CDR3 protein is CASSLNIAGQGDEKLFF. In DNA form, the CDR3 reads TGTGCCAGCAGCTTAAATATTGCGGGACAGGGAGATGAAAAACTGTTTTTT. Full variable domain (missing parts from reference TRBV7-9 and TRBJ1-4): DTGVSQNPRHKITKRGQNVTFRCDPISEHNRLYWYRQTLGQGPEFLTYFQNEAQLEKSRLLSDRFSAERPKGSFSTLEIQRTEQGDSAMYLCASSLNIAGQGDEKLFFGSGTQLSVL.

V is TRBV20-1 and J is TRBJ2-1, with 10 bases matching TRBD2. The CDR3 sequence is 16 residues long. Germline CDR1 and CDR2: DFQATT and SNEGSKA (reference sequence). The junction had 11 bases not matched to a gene; V was cut back by 5 bases and J by 4 bases. This chain's CDR3 is CSALLRAGGQYNEQFF. The DNA of the CDR3 is TGCAGTGCTCTCCTGAGAGCGGGGGGGCAGTACAATGAGCAGTTCTTC.

This clonotype has ten or more counts. The chain recombines TRBV4-3 with TRBJ2-1, with 13 bases aligning to TRBD2. Germline V gene lookup returns CDR1 LGHNA and CDR2 YSLEER. The CDR3 is 17 amino acids. After removal of 4 bases from V and 1 base from J, the junction contained 4 bases not matched to a gene. CDR3 bases: TGCGCCAGCAGCCCGCGACTAGCGGGGGGTTCCTACAATGAGCAGTTCTTC. This encodes CASSPRLAGGSYNEQFF.

This clonotype was detected only a few times. This chain connects TRBV4-2 to TRBJ2-7, with a weak D call TRBD1 (5 bases). V gave up 0 bases and J gave up 3 bases, with 9 bases separating them. CDR3 length: 14 residues. CDR1 is LGHNA, CDR2 YNFKEQ, per germline. CDR3 sequence reads: CASSQETGYYEQYF. CDR3 DNA: TGTGCCAGCAGCCAAGAAACAGGTTACTACGAGCAGTACTTC.

This clonotype occurred many times. The CDR3: CASSLGQGLHYGYTF. The CDR3 DNA sequence: TGTGCCAGCAGCTTGGGGCAGGGGTTACACTATGGCTACACCTTC. This chain uses TRBV5-8 with TRBJ1-2; D perhaps matches TRBD1 (6 bases). CDR3 length: 15 residues. In germline, CDR1 is SGHTS, CDR2 YDEGEE. Trimming pared 0 bases from V and 3 bases from J, leaving 12 bases between.

This clonotype was detected only once. The rearrangement links TRBV2 to TRBJ2-3; the D is unclear. This CDR3 has 17 residues. V was trimmed by 11 bases and J by 4 bases, leaving 28 bases between them. CDR1 and CDR2 (germline): SNHLY, FYNNEI. The CDR3 loop reads CAFCLSVGSGWADTQYF. The CDR3 nucleotides read TGTGCCTTCTGTTTATCAGTCGGTAGTGGGTGGGCAGATACGCAGTATTTT.

The rearrangement joins TRBV6-6 to TRBJ2-1; unclear D gene. In germline, CDR1 is MNHNY, CDR2 SVGAGI (reference sequence). V was shortened by 6 bases and J by 9 bases, with 9 bases between the two germline ends. CDR3 length: 11 residues. DNA for the CDR3: TGTGCCAGCAGCCCAAAACGTGAGCAGTTCTTC. Translation gives CASSPKREQFF.